Below, 30 T cell receptor beta chains from the same sample are listed, as sequenced in a study of persistence of HIV-infected CD4 T cells. Cells were stimulated with overlapping HIV-1 Gag 15-mer peptides. Memory cells lacking CD40L and CD69 with high CD45RO were sorted. Sequencing used immunoSEQ version 4 in survey mode. The data were produced by immunoSEQ multiplex PCR, yet TCRdb's version contains in-frame clones alone and is incomplete. The sample yields roughly 64,000 clones, roughly 77% seen once. Their specific antigens are unknown. Sequencing was performed on CD4+ T cells sorted from PBMCs after approximately 19-hour stimulation, taken from a patient who received antiretroviral therapy. The receptors come from an adult man with HIV who was CMV-seropositive.

The chain combines TRBV6-6 with TRBJ2-7; TRBD1 agrees at 9 bases. CDR1 is MNHNY, CDR2 SVGAGI, per germline (reference sequence). CDR3 length: 14 residues. After removal of 5 bases from V and 3 bases from J, the junction contained 5 bases not matched to a gene. The CDR3 nucleotides read TGTGCCAGCAGTAAACAGGGGGCGGGCTACGAGCAGTACTTC. Protein product: CASSKQGAGYEQYF.

The rearrangement uses TRBV27 and TRBJ1-5; D is perhaps TRBD1 (6 bases). Trimming cost V 2 bases and J 2 bases, with 10 bases left between them. The CDR3 loop spans 15 amino acids. CDR1 MNHEY and CDR2 SMNVEV come from the germline V gene (reference sequence). The CDR3 nucleotides are TGTGCCAGCAGTTTAAACAGGGACGGCAATCAGCCCCAGCATTTT. Encoded protein: CASSLNRDGNQPQHF.

The gene calls are TRBV11-3 and TRBJ1-1; D unclear. Germline assignment: CDR1 SGHNT and CDR2 YENEEA. The CDR3 extends over 13 amino acids. The V gene lost 1 base and the J gene lost 5 bases, with 8 bases spanning the gap. CDR3 in DNA: TGTGCCAGCAGCTTAGCTTCGGGGACTGAAGCTTTCTTT. It encodes CASSLASGTEAFF.

V usage is TRBV18 and J usage is TRBJ1-5; D not resolved. Looked up from germline, CDR1 is KGHSH and CDR2 is LQKENI. Trimming cost V 4 bases and J 7 bases, with 11 bases left between them. CDR3 length equals 13 residues. The CDR3 DNA sequence: TGTGCCAGCTCACAGGGTCATGGCCAGCCCCAGCATTTT. Protein sequence: CASSQGHGQPQHF.

The rearrangement links TRBV11-2 to TRBJ2-2; D gene uncertain. V was shortened by 4 bases and J by 2 bases, with 20 bases between the two germline ends. Germline CDR1 is SGHAT and CDR2 is FQNNGV. This CDR3 spans 18 amino acids. As DNA, the CDR3 is TGTGCCAGCAGCTCCGACTGGTTCAATCAGGCCAACACCGGGGAGCTGTTTTTT. This codes for CASSSDWFNQANTGELFF.

The genes are TRBV7-6 and TRBJ2-3; the D gene could be TRBD1 or TRBD2 (5 bases each). The CDR3 length is 14 residues. CDR1 is SGHVS, CDR2 FNYEAQ, per germline. V was clipped by 3 bases and J by 6 bases, with 13 bases between them. In nucleotides, the CDR3 is TGTGCCAGCAGCTTCCGGGGCTACGAGGATACGCAGTATTTT. Residues: CASSFRGYEDTQYF.

The chain combines TRBV5-1 with TRBJ1-1; TRBD1 might be the D (6 bases). V lost 1 base, J lost 1 base, and 11 bases lay in between. Germline loops: CDR1 SGHRS, CDR2 YFSETQ. The CDR3 extends over 15 amino acids. The DNA for the CDR3 is TGCGCCAGCAGCTTGCGACAGGCCGGGAACACTGAAGCTTTCTTT. This encodes CASSLRQAGNTEAFF.

The rearrangement joins TRBV24-1 to TRBJ2-7; D is unclear. CDR1 and CDR2 (germline): KGHDR, SFDVKD. The CDR3 runs to 11 residues. V was shortened by 1 base and J by 7 bases, with 4 bases between the two germline ends. CDR3 amino acids: CATSDLGEQYF. DNA of the CDR3: TGTGCCACCAGTGATTTAGGGGAGCAGTACTTC.

This clone was observed a handful of times. The chain recombines TRBV27 with TRBJ1-2; TRBD1 matches 12 bases. Per germline, CDR1 MNHEY and CDR2 SMNVEV (reference sequence). V was clipped by 5 bases and J by 7 bases; unmatched bases: 11. The CDR3 is made up of 16 amino acids. CDR3 region: CASSPRPGQGAGGYTF. CDR3 DNA: TGTGCCAGCAGTCCAAGACCGGGACAGGGGGCGGGTGGCTACACCTTC.

The chain uses TRBV29-1 and TRBJ1-1; a weak D match, TRBD1 (6 bases). This CDR3 is built from 12 residues. The germline V gene has CDR1 SQVTM and CDR2 ANQGSEA. V lost 7 bases to trimming and J lost 1 base, with 10 bases between them. DNA for the CDR3: TGCAGCGCCACAGGGTGGAACACTGAAGCTTTCTTT. Protein: CSATGWNTEAFF.

The chain uses TRBV25-1 and TRBJ2-7; TRBD1 aligns across 9 bases. The ends lost 5 bases at V and 5 bases at J; junction bases unmatched: 13. The CDR3 sequence is 16 residues long. The germline V gene has CDR1 MGHDK and CDR2 SYGVNS. This CDR3 is CASSPPPGTGYHEQYF. The CDR3 DNA follows: TGTGCCAGCAGTCCCCCCCCCGGGACAGGGTACCACGAGCAGTACTTC.

This chain connects TRBV5-1 to TRBJ2-3, with a weak D call TRBD2 (6 bases). V lost 4 bases and J lost 2, with 11 bases in between. Looked up from germline, CDR1 is SGHRS and CDR2 is YFSETQ. The CDR3 is 14 amino acids. CDR3 DNA: TGCGCCAGCAGCCCGGGACTCTACACAGATACGCAGTATTTT. This sequence encodes CASSPGLYTDTQYF.

The gene calls are TRBV5-4 and TRBJ2-7; D is uncertain. Germline V gene data show CDR1 as SGHNT and CDR2 as YYREEE (reference sequence). V lost 0 bases and J 1 base, leaving 8 bases between the germline ends. The CDR3 loop spans 14 amino acids. CDR3 amino acids: CASSLGRLSYEQYF. The CDR3 bases are TGTGCCAGCAGCTTGGGACGGCTATCCTACGAGCAGTACTTC.

V and J are TRBV12-3 or TRBV12-4 and TRBJ1-5, with D tentatively TRBD1 (5 bases). The CDR3 is 12 residues long. Trimming pared 5 bases from V and 11 bases from J, leaving 13 bases between. The CDR3 region has the DNA TGTGCCAGCAGTCGCGACCTCAGGGCCCAGCATTTT. Translation: CASSRDLRAQHF.

The chain uses TRBV20-1 and TRBJ2-3; the D is unclear. The CDR3 consists of 11 residues. The V end lost 5 bases, the J end lost 4 bases, and 7 bases lay between the germline ends. CDR1 is DFQATT, CDR2 SNEGSKA, per germline (reference sequence). The CDR3 loop reads CSAGPSDTQYF. DNA for the CDR3: TGCAGTGCTGGACCTTCAGATACGCAGTATTTT.

The gene calls are TRBV7-2 and TRBJ1-1; no reliable D call. This CDR3 contains 16 residues. CDR1 and CDR2 (germline): SGHTA, FQGNSA. V gave up 3 bases and J gave up 0 bases, with 14 bases separating them. CDR3 amino acids: CASSFSLGNLNTEAFF. The DNA for the CDR3 is TGTGCCAGCAGCTTCTCGCTGGGGAACTTGAACACTGAAGCTTTCTTT.

J is TRBJ2-7 and V is TRBV5-1; D perhaps matches TRBD1 (5 bases). Germline assignment: CDR1 SGHRS and CDR2 YFSETQ. The V end lost 4 bases, the J end lost 0 bases, and 14 bases lay between the germline ends. The CDR3 has 15 residues. CDR3 DNA sequence: TGCGCCAGCAGCCCCTTCGACAGACCCTCCTACGAGCAGTACTTC. Its protein product is CASSPFDRPSYEQYF.

The gene calls are TRBV5-4 and TRBJ2-6; a weak D match, TRBD2 (5 bases). Trimming took 0 bases from V and 1 from J, leaving 11 bases between them. The germline V gene has CDR1 SGHNT and CDR2 YYREEE (reference sequence). The CDR3 has 17 amino acids. This chain's CDR3 is CASSLEVPGSGANVLTF. The CDR3 region has the DNA TGTGCCAGCAGCTTGGAAGTCCCGGGGTCTGGGGCCAACGTCCTGACTTTC.

This clone is a singleton in its sample. The J gene is TRBJ2-2, the V gene TRBV19, with D possibly TRBD2 on 5 matching bases. The CDR3 runs 14 residues. V gave up 3 bases and J gave up 0 bases, with 5 bases separating them. Germline lookup yields CDR1 LNHDA and CDR2 SQIVND (reference sequence). The CDR3 DNA is TGTGCCAGTAGTATCGGGACGAACACCGGGGAGCTGTTTTTT. As protein: CASSIGTNTGELFF.

V is TRBV19 and J is TRBJ1-5, with 7 bases lining up with TRBD1. V was clipped by 6 bases and J by 5 bases; unmatched bases: 10. CDR1 and CDR2 (germline): LNHDA, SQIVND (reference sequence). The CDR3 has 15 residues. In nucleotides, the CDR3 is TGTGCCAGTAGCTCACAGGGGTATTTCGATCAGCCCCAGCATTTT. This encodes CASSSQGYFDQPQHF.

This clone was counted only a few times. This rearrangement joins TRBV2 to TRBJ1-6, with TRBD1 matching 7 bases. CDR1 and CDR2 (germline): SNHLY, FYNNEI. The trim removed 4 bases at V and 7 bases at J, leaving 4 bases unmatched. The CDR3 totals 14 residues. The CDR3: CASSGQGRNSPLHF. The DNA of the CDR3 is TGTGCCAGCAGTGGACAGGGAAGGAATTCACCCCTCCACTTT.

This clone has just a few counts. The CDR3 nucleotides read TGCGCCAGCAGCCTAGGACGGACCAACACTGAAGCTTTCTTT. Protein: CASSLGRTNTEAFF. This chain connects TRBV10-1 to TRBJ1-1; D call uncertain. The V end was cut by 6 bases, the J end by 2 bases, with 13 bases between. CDR1 and CDR2 (germline): WNHNN, SYGVQD (reference sequence). The CDR3 consists of 14 residues.

Turning to this clone: An end of the junction does not agree with germline; a read error may underlie this. This chain joins TRBV6-5 and TRBJ1-1; D is perhaps TRBD1 (5 bases). This CDR3 spans 12 amino acids. The germline CDR1 and CDR2 sequences are MNHEY and SVGAGI. The CDR3 reads CASNYSTGEAFF. CDR3 coding DNA: TGTGCCAGCAATTACTCAACAGGAGAAGCTTTCTTT.

This rearrangement joins TRBV19 to TRBJ2-2; TRBD1 or TRBD2 may be the D gene (5 bases each). The germline CDR1 and CDR2 sequences are LNHDA and SQIVND (reference sequence). The V end lost 3 bases, the J end lost 4 bases, and 15 bases lay between the germline ends. This CDR3 region has 16 residues. The CDR3 sequence is CASSMLQGRGTGELFF. CDR3 sequence (DNA): TGTGCCAGTAGTATGCTTCAGGGACGTGGCACCGGGGAGCTGTTTTTT.

This chain connects TRBV29-1 to TRBJ1-2; D possibly corresponds to TRBD1 (6 bases). Trimming cost V 6 bases and J 5 bases, with 16 bases left between them. CDR3 length: 13 residues. The germline gives CDR1 SQVTM, CDR2 ANQGSEA. The CDR3 sequence is CSVRGGERYGYTF. Here the CDR3 DNA reads TGCAGCGTGCGAGGGGGAGAAAGATATGGCTACACCTTC. The full variable domain, with the rest looked up from reference TRBV29-1 and TRBJ1-2, is SAVISQKPSRDICQRGTSLTIQCQVDSQVTMMFWYRQQPGQSLTLIATANQGSEATYESGFVIDKFPISRPNLTFSTLTVSNMSPEDSSIYLCSVRGGERYGYTFGSGTRLTVV.

This clone occurred once. The gene calls are TRBV7-3 and TRBJ2-3; tentatively, D is TRBD1 (5 bases). Germline V gives CDR1 SGHTA, CDR2 FQGTGA. CDR3 length: 13 amino acids. Trimming pared 4 bases from V and 9 bases from J, leaving 14 bases between. CDR3 amino acids: CASSSLQDKTQYF. CDR3 nucleotides: TGTGCCAGCAGCTCCTTACAGGACAAAACGCAGTATTTT.

This chain connects TRBV7-8 to TRBJ1-6; D possibly corresponds to TRBD1 (5 bases). The V and J ends lost 5 bases and 10 bases respectively, with 12 bases between them. Germline CDR1 is SGHVS and CDR2 is FQNEAQ. CDR3 length: 13 residues. The CDR3, as DNA: TGTGCCAGCAGCCCGCAGGGCGAATCACCCCTCCACTTT. It translates to CASSPQGESPLHF.

The chain joins TRBV28 to TRBJ2-7, with D perhaps TRBD1 (6 bases). The CDR3 is 14 residues long. CDR1 is MDHEN, CDR2 SYDVKM, per germline. V shed 5 bases and J shed 2 bases, with 13 bases lying between them. The CDR3 DNA is TGTGCCAGCAGTCCAGGGGACCGAACCTACGAGCAGTACTTC. It specifies CASSPGDRTYEQYF.

This clone was seen a handful of times. The chain uses TRBV28 and TRBJ1-2; D is possibly TRBD1 (6 bases). The germline gives CDR1 MDHEN, CDR2 SYDVKM. The V end lost 9 bases, the J end lost 8 bases, and 19 bases lay between the germline ends. This CDR3 is 13 amino acids long. CDR3 protein: CASKHRELRGYTF. CDR3 bases: TGTGCCAGTAAGCACAGGGAGTTGAGAGGCTACACCTTC.

CDR3 loop: CAISSRQGSSYNEQFF. The CDR3 coding sequence is TGTGCCATCAGTTCCCGACAGGGGAGCTCCTACAATGAGCAGTTCTTC. The chain is built from TRBV10-3 and TRBJ2-1; 8 nucleotides match TRBD1. The CDR3 runs to 16 residues. The trim removed 5 bases at V and 0 bases at J, leaving 6 bases unmatched. Germline V CDR1 and CDR2: ENHRY, SYGVKD.